This T cell receptor (beta chain) was sequenced during a study of cytomegalovirus exposure and HLA in healthy donors. The PCR employed 60 Vbeta primers together with 13 Jbeta primers. The method was immunoSEQ multiplex PCR; TCRdb's version includes in-frame clones alone and lacks a portion of them. The sample contains 150,000 to 200,000 clones, roughly 10% of which appear only once. This clone was found a few times. The antigen remains undetermined. V shed 1 base and J shed 0 bases, with 4 bases lying between them. Germline lookup yields CDR1 SNHLY and CDR2 FYNNEI. The CDR3 is made up of 15 amino acids. General observations from the study: TRBV6-2, TRBV6-3 and some other V segments were unresolvable in 87-base-pair reads. For most subjects, TCR beta sequences were reported to predict HLA-A and HLA-B alleles with accuracy. According to a later analysis, most TCR beta chains associated with CMV appeared HLA-restricted. Follow-up analysis found HLA locus-dependent TCR association rates, highest for DRB1 and lowest for HLA-C.

The receptor was isolated from a woman under 40 in good health and CMV-seropositive. Sequenced input: PBMCs. This sequence joins TRBV2 and TRBJ2-6; no definite D call. The chain's CDR3 is CASSEVGSGANVLTF. CDR3 sequence (DNA): TGTGCCAGCAGTGAAGTCGGCTCTGGGGCCAACGTCCTGACTTTC. Using reference TRBV2 and TRBJ2-6 for the parts outside the CDR3, the full variable domain is EPEVTQTPSHQVTQMGQEVILRCVPISNHLYFYWYRQILGQKVEFLVSFYNNEISEKSEIFDDQFSVERPDGSNFTLKIRSTKLEDSAMYFCASSEVGSGANVLTFGAGSRLTVL.